These 29 T cell receptor beta chains originate from one sample sequenced in a study of shared clonotypes between healthy human individuals. Method: immunoSEQ multiplex PCR; TCRdb's copy keeps in-frame clones and lacks some. Of roughly 2,000,000 clones in the sample, about 95% were seen once. The naive CD8 fraction comprised CD45RO-negative cells positively selected for CCR7 and excluded terminally differentiated effector memory CD45RA+ cells. The sequencing input was naive CD8+ T cells sorted from blood. The origin of the receptors is a man aged 18 to 35 in good health.

V and J are TRBV5-1 and TRBJ2-2; TRBD1 matches 12 bases. The CDR3 spans 17 residues. J was trimmed by 2 bases and V by 4 bases; bases with no gene match: 6. Per the germline V gene, CDR1 is SGHRS and CDR2 is YFSETQ. DNA of the CDR3: TGCGCCAGCAGCATGGGACAGGGGGCAATAAACACCGGGGAGCTGTTTTTT. Translated, it gives CASSMGQGAINTGELFF.

The genes are TRBV7-9 and TRBJ2-3; D may be TRBD1 (6 bases). V lost 5 bases and J 0 bases, leaving 12 bases between the germline ends. The CDR3 spans 15 residues. The germline V gene encodes CDR1 SEHNR and CDR2 FQNEAQ (reference sequence). The CDR3, as DNA: TGTGCCAGCAGCCCCCCGGACAGAAGCACAGATACGCAGTATTTT. It is translated as CASSPPDRSTDTQYF.

Concerning this clone itself: The same CDR3 arises from other DNA sequences in this sample as well. The rearrangement links TRBV30 to TRBJ1-2; tentatively, D is TRBD1 (6 bases). The CDR3 loop spans 14 amino acids. V was clipped by 0 bases and J by 6 bases, with 14 bases between them. Germline lookup yields CDR1 GTSNPN and CDR2 SVGIG (reference sequence). The CDR3 DNA follows: TGTGCCTGGAGTGTTGGTGGGGGCCTCGATGGCTACACCTTC. This gives the protein CAWSVGGGLDGYTF.

This clone was found once. This chain uses TRBV5-6 with TRBJ1-2; 7 bases map to TRBD1. CDR3 length equals 15 residues. With 4 bases clipped from V and 0 bases from J, the junction kept 6 bases outside the gene matches. CDR1 and CDR2 from the germline V gene are SGHDT and YYEEEE. In DNA form, the CDR3 reads TGTGCCAGCAGCACTGGACAGGCTACTAACTATGGCTACACCTTC. It encodes CASSTGQATNYGYTF.

The rearrangement joins TRBV5-4 to TRBJ2-1, with 12 bases lining up with TRBD2. Germline trimming cut 0 bases from V and 9 bases from J; bases unmatched to any gene: 4. CDR1 and CDR2 (germline): SGHNT, YYREEE (reference sequence). This CDR3 contains 15 residues. The chain's CDR3 is CASSLGASGGAEQFF. The CDR3 nucleotides read TGTGCCAGCAGCTTGGGTGCTAGCGGGGGGGCTGAGCAGTTCTTC. The variable domain in full, completed from reference TRBV5-4 and TRBJ2-1, reads ETGVTQSPTHLIKTRGQQVTLRCSSQSGHNTVSWYQQALGQGPQFIFQYYREEENGRGNFPPRFSGLQFPNYSSELNVNALELDDSALYLCASSLGASGGAEQFFGPGTRLTVL.

This clone was seen more than once but under ten times. The same CDR3 can be traced to other DNA sequences in this sample. The chain uses TRBV7-9 and TRBJ1-1; D is ambiguous. The length of the CDR3 is 11 residues. Germline values: CDR1 SEHNR, CDR2 FQNEAQ (reference sequence). With 8 bases removed from V and 1 base from J, the gap between germline ends came to 5 bases. The chain's CDR3 is CASRPNTEAFF. DNA of the CDR3: TGTGCCAGCCGCCCGAACACTGAAGCTTTCTTT.

The genes are TRBV29-1 and TRBJ2-7; D is undetermined. The CDR3 length is 12 residues. Germline CDR1 is SQVTM and CDR2 is ANQGSEA. V lost 2 bases to trimming and J lost 1 base, with 6 bases between them. The CDR3 here is CSVENQSYEQYF. DNA for the CDR3: TGCAGCGTTGAAAATCAGTCCTACGAGCAGTACTTC.

V and J are TRBV29-1 and TRBJ2-7; 7 bases agree with TRBD2. Germline V gene lookup returns CDR1 SQVTM and CDR2 ANQGSEA. V gave up 7 bases and J gave up 3 bases; unmatched junction bases: 9. The CDR3 totals 13 residues. The CDR3 sequence is CSAGRAEGYEQYF. CDR3 coding DNA: TGCAGCGCAGGGAGGGCAGAGGGCTACGAGCAGTACTTC.

This chain links TRBV29-1 with TRBJ1-5, with 9 bases aligning to TRBD1. The CDR3 consists of 13 residues. Germline trimming cut 5 bases from V and 7 bases from J; bases unmatched to any gene: 6. Germline V gives CDR1 SQVTM, CDR2 ANQGSEA. CDR3 nucleotide sequence: TGCAGCGTTTCACAGGGGGCCGGGCAGCCCCAGCATTTT. Translating it yields CSVSQGAGQPQHF. The variable domain in full, completed from reference TRBV29-1 and TRBJ1-5, reads SAVISQKPSRDICQRGTSLTIQCQVDSQVTMMFWYRQQPGQSLTLIATANQGSEATYESGFVIDKFPISRPNLTFSTLTVSNMSPEDSSIYLCSVSQGAGQPQHFGDGTRLSIL.

The chain recombines TRBV5-8 with TRBJ1-3, with TRBD1 as a possible D gene (5 bases). The CDR3 is 14 residues long. V lost 4 bases, J lost 5 bases, and 13 bases lay in between. Germline CDR1 is SGHTS and CDR2 is YDEGEE. The CDR3 region is CASSPTVNRNTIYF. The CDR3 region has the DNA TGTGCCAGCAGCCCGACAGTTAACCGAAACACCATATATTTT.

CDR3 sequence: CASSLGLARGFSGANVLTF. The CDR3 nucleotides read TGTGCCAGCAGCTTAGGGCTAGCGAGAGGCTTCTCTGGGGCCAACGTCCTGACTTTC. The chain recombines TRBV7-9 with TRBJ2-6, with D tentatively TRBD2 (6 bases). The CDR3 is 19 amino acids. Germline V CDR1 and CDR2: SEHNR, FQNEAQ (reference sequence). V shed 1 base and J shed 0 bases, with 16 bases lying between them.

This sequence joins TRBV10-3 and TRBJ1-2, with unresolved D. The CDR3 runs 12 residues. V shed 0 bases and J shed 7 bases, with 6 bases lying between them. Germline V CDR1 and CDR2: ENHRY, SYGVKD. CDR3 in DNA: TGTGCCATCAGTGAGTCAGGGAGTGGCTACACCTTC. Translating gives CAISESGSGYTF.

The chain joins TRBV7-6 to TRBJ1-1; the D is unclear. V was pared by 1 base and J by 6 bases, with 15 bases between. Per the germline V gene, CDR1 is SGHVS and CDR2 is FNYEAQ. The CDR3 is 15 amino acids. The CDR3 loop reads CASSLVTGSKAEAFF. Written as DNA, the CDR3 is TGTGCCAGCAGCTTAGTGACTGGGTCCAAGGCTGAAGCTTTCTTT. Variable domain in full (rest from reference TRBV7-6 and TRBJ1-1): GAGVSQSPRYKVTKRGQDVALRCDPISGHVSLYWYRQALGQGPEFLTYFNYEAQQDKSGLPNDRFSAERPEGSISTLTIQRTEQRDSAMYRCASSLVTGSKAEAFFGQGTRLTVV.

In this sample, this clone turned up once. The rearrangement joins TRBV16 to TRBJ2-7; 9 bases are a match to TRBD2. This CDR3 spans 16 amino acids. Germline CDR1 KGHSY, CDR2 FQNENV. The junction had 6 bases not matched to a gene; V was cut back by 0 bases and J by 3 bases. CDR3 sequence: CASSQSGAGGHYEQYF. In nucleotides, the CDR3 is TGTGCCAGCAGCCAATCGGGTGCGGGAGGGCACTACGAGCAGTACTTC.

V and J are TRBV7-9 and TRBJ2-1; D remains ambiguous. The V gene's germline CDR1 is SEHNR and CDR2 FQNEAQ (reference sequence). The CDR3 has 14 amino acids. V lost 5 bases, J lost 7 bases, and 15 bases lay in between. The CDR3, as DNA: TGTGCCAGCAGCCCCCGCCCTCTAGAAAATGAGCAGTTCTTC. It is translated as CASSPRPLENEQFF.

The chain employs TRBV27 and TRBJ1-2, with TRBD1 identical over 7 bases. J was trimmed by 3 bases and V by 6 bases; bases with no gene match: 4. Germline V gives CDR1 MNHEY, CDR2 SMNVEV (reference sequence). The CDR3 totals 13 residues. The CDR3 sequence: CASRGQNHYGYTF. The CDR3 DNA follows: TGTGCCAGCAGGGGACAGAACCACTATGGCTACACCTTC.

The chain joins TRBV15 to TRBJ1-2; D is perhaps TRBD1 (5 bases). V was pared by 7 bases and J by 4 bases, with 19 bases between. Germline CDR1 LNHNV, CDR2 YYDKDF (reference sequence). This CDR3 has 15 amino acids. The CDR3 sequence: CATTPGLEGTYGYTF. In DNA, the CDR3 is TGTGCCACCACCCCGGGACTGGAGGGAACCTATGGCTACACCTTC.

The rearrangement uses TRBV11-2 and TRBJ2-7, with 9 bases matching TRBD2. J lost 4 bases, V lost 3 bases, and 4 bases had no gene match. Germline loops: CDR1 SGHAT, CDR2 FQNNGV. The CDR3 has 14 residues. DNA of the CDR3: TGTGCCAGCAGCTTTCCGAGCGGGGGGTACGAGCAGTACTTC. Translated, it gives CASSFPSGGYEQYF. The variable domain in full, with the rest retrieved from reference TRBV11-2 and TRBJ2-7, is EAGVAQSPRYKIIEKRQSVAFWCNPISGHATLYWYQQILGQGPKLLIQFQNNGVVDDSQLPKDRFSAERLKGVDSTLKIQPAKLEDSAVYLCASSFPSGGYEQYFGPGTRLTVT.

This chain links TRBV9 with TRBJ2-5, with 7 bases matching TRBD1. The V gene end was trimmed by 2 bases and the J gene end by 1 base; junction bases not matched to a gene: 2. CDR3 size: 14 residues. Germline assignment: CDR1 SGDLS and CDR2 YYNGEE. CDR3 bases: TGTGCCAGCAGCGTTAGACAGGGCCAAGAGACCCAGTACTTC. As protein: CASSVRQGQETQYF.

The chain has TRBV11-3 and TRBJ2-1, with 11 bases identical to TRBD2. The CDR3 has 15 amino acids. V lost 1 base to trimming and J lost 8 bases; unmatched junction nucleotides: 4. Germline CDR1 reads SGHNT; CDR2 reads YENEEA. DNA of the CDR3: TGTGCCAGCAGCTTAGCTAGCGGGGGGCGGGATGAGCAGTTCTTC. Amino acid sequence: CASSLASGGRDEQFF. The variable domain in full, completed from reference TRBV11-3 and TRBJ2-1, reads EAGVVQSPRYKIIEKKQPVAFWCNPISGHNTLYWYLQNLGQGPELLIRYENEEAVDDSQLPKDRFSAERLKGVDSTLKIQPAELGDSAVYLCASSLASGGRDEQFFGPGTRLTVL.

The J gene is TRBJ2-1, the V gene TRBV7-9, with TRBD1 matching 8 bases. The CDR3 runs to 19 residues. V lost 0 bases, J lost 6 bases, and 16 bases stayed unmatched. The germline V gene has CDR1 SEHNR and CDR2 FQNEAQ (reference sequence). The CDR3 DNA is TGTGCCAGCAGCTTAGCTCCCGGTTCTGGGACAGGTAGGGTCAATGAGCAGTTCTTC. It is translated as CASSLAPGSGTGRVNEQFF.

This chain connects TRBV4-1 to TRBJ2-7; D gene unclear. The CDR3 sequence is 14 residues long. Germline V CDR1 and CDR2: MGHRA, YSYEKL. V was cut by 0 bases and J by 3 bases, with 9 bases left in between. CDR3 residues: CASSQEIAFYEQYF. The CDR3 nucleotides read TGCGCCAGCAGCCAAGAGATTGCATTCTACGAGCAGTACTTC.

The V and J genes are TRBV25-1 and TRBJ2-7, with D perhaps matching TRBD2 (5 bases). The CDR3 has 15 residues. Germline values: CDR1 MGHDK, CDR2 SYGVNS. The V and J ends lost 1 base and 4 bases respectively, with 14 bases between them. CDR3 in amino acids: CASSEFVAEGYEQYF. For the CDR3, the DNA is TGTGCCAGCAGTGAATTCGTAGCTGAGGGTTACGAGCAGTACTTC.

Concerning this clone itself: Other DNA sequences in this sample translate to the same CDR3. The V and J genes are TRBV29-1 and TRBJ2-7; perhaps D is TRBD1 or TRBD2 (5 bases each). This CDR3 region has 13 residues. V was cut by 0 bases and J by 3 bases, with 9 bases left in between. CDR1 and CDR2 (germline): SQVTM, ANQGSEA. The CDR3 protein is CSVEDRDGYEQYF. In DNA form, the CDR3 reads TGCAGCGTTGAAGATCGGGACGGCTACGAGCAGTACTTC.

J is TRBJ2-7 and V is TRBV27, with D possibly TRBD1 on 6 matching bases. Looked up from germline, CDR1 is MNHEY and CDR2 is SMNVEV (reference sequence). CDR3 length: 14 residues. V was clipped by 5 bases and J by 0 bases, with 11 bases between them. As DNA, the CDR3 is TGTGCCAGCAGTCACCGGGACAACTCCTACGAGCAGTACTTC. Residues: CASSHRDNSYEQYF.

V is TRBV10-2 and J is TRBJ2-2; 11 bases are shared with TRBD2. Germline assignment: CDR1 WSHSY and CDR2 SAAADI. The V segment lost 5 bases and the J segment 1 base; nucleotides outside the gene matches: 0. The CDR3 consists of 15 residues. The CDR3 DNA reads as TGCGCCAGCAGTACTAGCGGGGGGAACACCGGGGAGCTGTTTTTT. Translated: CASSTSGGNTGELFF.

This chain links TRBV6-5 with TRBJ2-5; 10 bases match TRBD2. CDR1 MNHEY and CDR2 SVGAGI come from the germline V gene. V lost 6 bases, J lost 1 base, and 5 bases stayed unmatched. This CDR3 has 15 amino acids. The chain's CDR3 is CASSTGLAVQETQYF. CDR3 DNA: TGTGCCAGCAGCACCGGACTAGCGGTCCAAGAGACCCAGTACTTC.

The genes are TRBV4-1 and TRBJ2-7; TRBD2 aligns across 11 bases. V was pared by 0 bases and J by 6 bases, with 7 bases of the junction left unmatched. CDR3 size: 16 residues. The V gene's germline CDR1 is MGHRA and CDR2 YSYEKL. This CDR3 reads CASSQDWLAGGVEQYF. The CDR3 bases are TGCGCCAGCAGCCAAGATTGGCTAGCGGGAGGCGTCGAGCAGTACTTC.

This chain uses TRBV5-4 with TRBJ1-6; 8 bases match TRBD1. V dropped 9 bases and J dropped 7; count of bases not matched to a gene: 9. Germline-derived CDR1 and CDR2 are SGHNT and YYREEE (reference sequence). The CDR3 loop spans 14 amino acids. The DNA for the CDR3 is TGTGCCACTACACAGGACAGGGCGAATTCACCCCTCCACTTT. It specifies CATTQDRANSPLHF.